The 32 T cell receptor beta chains below were found in one sample sequenced in a study of T cell responses to AZD1222 COVID-19 vaccine. Clones were sequenced by immunoSEQ multiplex PCR, and TCRdb holds only the in-frame ones, with some missing. Among 200,000 or so clones listed, about 89% were seen once. The sequencing used peripheral blood, collected on day 0 of MenACWY control vaccination. These receptors originate from an adult in good health.

The chain recombines TRBV5-1 with TRBJ2-7; 8 bases are shared with TRBD2. V lost 4 bases and J lost 2; bases outside the gene matches: 8. CDR3 length equals 15 residues. Germline V gene data show CDR1 as SGHRS and CDR2 as YFSETQ. CDR3 coding DNA: TGCGCCAGCAGCAGTAGCGGGGTCTTCGCCTACGAGCAGTACTTC. Protein sequence: CASSSSGVFAYEQYF.

The chain links TRBV6-5 to TRBJ2-4, with 7 positions matching TRBD1. V shed 2 bases and J 0 bases; nucleotides not matched to a gene: 4. The CDR3 is made up of 16 amino acids. Germline V gives CDR1 MNHEY, CDR2 SVGAGI. The CDR3 here is CASSYTQGVAKNIQYF. DNA for the CDR3: TGTGCCAGCAGTTACACTCAGGGGGTAGCCAAAAACATTCAGTACTTC.

The sample holds a few counts of this clone. V is TRBV6-2 or TRBV6-3 and J is TRBJ2-3; 7 bases align to TRBD1. The CDR3 length is 13 residues. The germline V gene has CDR1 MNHEY and CDR2 SVGEGT. V shed 0 bases and J 6 bases; nucleotides not matched to a gene: 0. For the CDR3, the DNA is TGTGCCAGCAGTTACTCGGACAGGGATACGCAGTATTTT. Its translation: CASSYSDRDTQYF.

This clone was seen once. The CDR3 spells CATSGDEGAHYNEQFF. The CDR3 bases are TGTGCCACCAGCGGCGATGAGGGGGCTCACTACAATGAGCAGTTCTTC. The chain combines TRBV24-1 with TRBJ2-1; TRBD1 agrees at 7 bases. Germline CDR1 KGHDR, CDR2 SFDVKD. After removal of 7 bases from V and 3 bases from J, the junction contained 11 bases not matched to a gene. The CDR3 extends over 16 amino acids.

This chain links TRBV27 with TRBJ2-1, with 7 bases aligning to TRBD1. CDR3 size: 16 residues. Germline trimming cut 6 bases from V and 3 bases from J; bases unmatched to any gene: 11. Germline CDR1 and CDR2: MNHEY and SMNVEV (reference sequence). CDR3 in DNA: TGTGCCAGCAGGGATGGGACAGCCGATATCTACAATGAGCAGTTCTTC. It codes for CASRDGTADIYNEQFF.

This clone was seen a few times. The gene calls are TRBV7-5 and TRBJ1-5. TRBV7-5 is labeled a pseudogene. The CDR3 is 17 amino acids. CDR3 sequence: CVRSCTRGGYSNQPQHF. CDR3 DNA: TGTGTCAGAAGCTGTACACGAGGAGGCTATAGCAATCAGCCCCAGCATTTT.

The chain combines TRBV4-3 with TRBJ2-5; D unresolved. The CDR3 is 15 residues long. V was pared by 1 base and J by 0 bases, with 9 bases between. The V gene's germline CDR1 is LGHNA and CDR2 YSLEER. The CDR3 loop reads CASSQARQNQETQYF. The CDR3 DNA sequence: TGCGCCAGCAGCCAAGCCCGGCAGAACCAAGAGACCCAGTACTTC.

This sequence joins TRBV9 and TRBJ2-3; 8 nucleotides match TRBD2. The V gene end was trimmed by 3 bases and the J gene end by 0 bases; junction bases not matched to a gene: 3. This CDR3 is 15 amino acids long. Germline assignment: CDR1 SGDLS and CDR2 YYNGEE. CDR3 coding DNA: TGTGCCAGCAGCGCAGCGGGAGCTAGCACAGATACGCAGTATTTT. Encoded protein: CASSAAGASTDTQYF. Together with reference TRBV9 and TRBJ2-3, the CDR3 gives the full variable domain: DSGVTQTPKHLITATGQRVTLRCSPRSGDLSVYWYQQSLDQGLQFLIQYYNGEERAKGNILERFSAQQFPDLHSELNLSSLELGDSALYFCASSAAGASTDTQYFGPGTRLTVL.

A single count supports this clone. The chain recombines TRBV7-2 with TRBJ1-3, with D possibly TRBD1 on 5 matching bases. The CDR3 covers 15 residues. Between the trimmed V and J ends, which lost 1 base and 2 bases, there was a span of 9 bases. CDR1 is SGHTA, CDR2 FQGNSA, per germline. The CDR3 loop is CASSLVGDAGNTIYF. CDR3 nucleotide sequence: TGTGCCAGCAGCTTAGTTGGGGACGCTGGAAACACCATATATTTT. The full variable domain, in which reference TRBV7-2 and TRBJ1-3 provide the parts outside the CDR3, is GAGVSQSPSNKVTEKGKDVELRCDPISGHTALYWYRQSLGQGLEFLIYFQGNSAPDKSGLPSDRFSAERTGGSVSTLTIQRTQQEDSAVYLCASSLVGDAGNTIYFGEGSWLTVV.

A few counts support this clone. The rearrangement joins TRBV4-1 to TRBJ2-7, with 8 bases identical to TRBD1. The CDR3 runs to 14 residues. Per the germline V gene, CDR1 is MGHRA and CDR2 is YSYEKL. Trimming took 1 base from V and 3 from J; bases not matched to a gene: 2. Written as DNA, the CDR3 is TGCGCCAGCAGCCAAGCCGGACAGGGCTACGAGCAGTACTTC. Protein: CASSQAGQGYEQYF.

The J gene is TRBJ1-4, the V gene TRBV5-4; possibly TRBD1 for D (6 bases). The CDR3 extends over 14 amino acids. Germline assignment: CDR1 SGHNT and CDR2 YYREEE (reference sequence). V lost 4 bases and J lost 6, with 13 bases in between. CDR3 DNA: TGTGCCAGCAGCCAACACGCAGGGGATGAAAAACTGTTTTTT. Protein sequence: CASSQHAGDEKLFF.

This sequence joins TRBV27 and TRBJ2-7; 7 bases are shared with TRBD1. Germline values: CDR1 MNHEY, CDR2 SMNVEV (reference sequence). There are 13 residues in the CDR3. J gave up 3 bases and V 3 bases, and 2 bases lay outside the gene matches. CDR3 amino acids: CASSFQGDYEQYF. The CDR3, as DNA: TGTGCCAGCAGTTTTCAGGGGGACTACGAGCAGTACTTC.

This chain joins TRBV5-4 and TRBJ2-7, with D unclear. The CDR3 spans 15 residues. Germline V gene sequence: CDR1 SGHNT, CDR2 YYREEE (reference sequence). Trimming took 0 bases from V and 0 from J, leaving 10 bases between them. The CDR3 sequence is CASSLGTLSSYEQYF. In DNA, the CDR3 is TGTGCCAGCAGCTTGGGAACGCTAAGCTCCTACGAGCAGTACTTC.

The V gene is TRBV4-1, the J gene TRBJ2-7; 10 nucleotides align to TRBD2. Germline V gives CDR1 MGHRA, CDR2 YSYEKL. Unmatched junction bases numbered 8, after V lost 3 bases and J lost 3 bases. This CDR3 is built from 16 residues. CDR3 nucleotide sequence: TGCGCCAGCAGCCAGCCCACTAGCGGGGCAAACTACGAGCAGTACTTC. Protein sequence: CASSQPTSGANYEQYF.

CDR3 bases: TGTGCCAGCAGCATTGGGGGACAGTCAGAAAAACTGTTTTTT. This codes for CASSIGGQSEKLFF. The chain links TRBV7-2 to TRBJ1-4; 7 bases agree with TRBD1. Germline CDR1 is SGHTA and CDR2 is FQGNSA. The CDR3 length is 14 residues. J lost 8 bases, V lost 5 bases, and 8 bases had no gene match.

The chain couples TRBV19 to TRBJ1-1; D call uncertain. This CDR3 is 18 amino acids long. Germline V gene sequence: CDR1 LNHDA, CDR2 SQIVND (reference sequence). V shed 1 base and J shed 7 bases, with 25 bases lying between them. The CDR3 is CASSIGRAPLPARDEAFF. CDR3 nucleotide sequence: TGTGCCAGTAGTATAGGACGGGCTCCTCTCCCGGCGAGAGATGAAGCTTTCTTT.

The table lists this clone with a few counts. This rearrangement joins TRBV5-4 to TRBJ2-7; 7 bases line up with TRBD2. The length of the CDR3 is 14 residues. The germline V gene encodes CDR1 SGHNT and CDR2 YYREEE (reference sequence). J gave up 4 bases and V 0 bases, and 4 bases lay outside the gene matches. Here the CDR3 reads CASSLETGGYEQYF. The CDR3 DNA is TGTGCCAGCAGCTTGGAAACGGGGGGATACGAGCAGTACTTC.

This chain links TRBV11-2 with TRBJ1-1; D remains unclear. The CDR3 runs 15 residues. The V end was cut by 1 base, the J end by 0 bases, with 9 bases between. Germline V lookup: CDR1 SGHAT, CDR2 FQNNGV. The CDR3 here is CASSLGAGVNTEAFF. CDR3 DNA sequence: TGTGCCAGCAGCTTAGGCGCCGGGGTGAACACTGAAGCTTTCTTT.

The chain is built from TRBV7-2 and TRBJ1-5; D is unclear. This CDR3 contains 16 residues. CDR1 and CDR2 (germline): SGHTA, FQGNSA. V lost 4 bases and J 3 bases, leaving 16 bases between the germline ends. Written as DNA, the CDR3 is TGTGCCAGCAGCTCACCCCCGGGTCTCCCCAATCAGCCCCAGCATTTT. It is translated as CASSSPPGLPNQPQHF.

This chain links TRBV20-1 with TRBJ2-5; D is undetermined. There are 11 residues in the CDR3. Germline loops: CDR1 DFQATT, CDR2 SNEGSKA (reference sequence). Trimming removed 8 bases at V and 2 bases at J, with 9 bases between. CDR3 sequence (DNA): TGCAGTCTCCGGCAGCAAGAGACCCAGTACTTC. Translated: CSLRQQETQYF.

This chain uses TRBV27 with TRBJ2-1, with 8 bases identical to TRBD2. The CDR3 totals 15 residues. The germline V gene has CDR1 MNHEY and CDR2 SMNVEV (reference sequence). V was clipped by 0 bases and J by 7 bases; unmatched bases: 5. The CDR3 loop is CASSLSAGGRNEQFF. DNA for the CDR3: TGTGCCAGCAGTTTATCGGCGGGGGGACGGAATGAGCAGTTCTTC.

The chain links TRBV3-1 (or the pseudogene TRBV3-2) to TRBJ2-7, with D unclear. The CDR3 loop spans 12 amino acids. Germline CDR1 and CDR2: LGHDT and YNNKEL (reference sequence). The V and J ends lost 2 bases and 4 bases respectively, with 6 bases between them. The CDR3 region has the DNA TGTGCCAGCAGCCAACTCCCATACGAGCAGTACTTC. It is translated as CASSQLPYEQYF.

This chain uses TRBV3-1 (or the pseudogene TRBV3-2) with TRBJ2-5; a weak D match, TRBD2 (6 bases). The CDR3 has 18 amino acids. Germline V gene lookup returns CDR1 LGHDT and CDR2 YNNKEL (reference sequence). With 4 bases removed from V and 0 bases from J, the gap between germline ends came to 21 bases. As DNA, the CDR3 is TGTGCCAGCAGCCCACTGGTGGGGGGAGGATCACACCAAGAGACCCAGTACTTC. Its translation: CASSPLVGGGSHQETQYF.

The count of this clone is one. The genes are TRBV5-8 and TRBJ1-2; tentatively, D is TRBD1 (5 bases). Germline lookup yields CDR1 SGHTS and CDR2 YDEGEE. The CDR3 has 14 residues. V lost 1 base and J lost 4, with 11 bases in between. The CDR3 DNA reads TGTGCCAGCAGCTTGTCGGGGGTTGGCTATGGCTACACCTTC. Translation: CASSLSGVGYGYTF.

This chain connects TRBV3-1 (or the pseudogene TRBV3-2) to TRBJ2-7; D gene unclear. The CDR3 is made up of 15 amino acids. V lost 0 bases, J lost 3 bases, and 12 bases lay in between. CDR1 is LGHDT, CDR2 YNNKEL, per germline (reference sequence). The CDR3 coding sequence is TGTGCCAGCAGCCAAGAGTTGGGCCCTCACTACGAGCAGTACTTC. It translates to CASSQELGPHYEQYF.

The V and J genes are TRBV28 and TRBJ1-4; D gene uncertain. Germline V gives CDR1 MDHEN, CDR2 SYDVKM. This CDR3 has 14 residues. V lost 2 bases to trimming and J lost 8 bases, with 12 bases between them. For the CDR3, the DNA is TGTGCCAGCAGTTTAGGCGGCAGCTCGGAAAAACTGTTTTTT. Protein: CASSLGGSSEKLFF.

V and J are TRBV18 and TRBJ1-4; TRBD1 matches at 7 bases. Trimming cost V 2 bases and J 13 bases; bases outside gene matches: 7. This CDR3 is built from 13 residues. The germline CDR1 and CDR2 sequences are KGHSH and LQKENI. The DNA of the CDR3 is TGTGCCAGCTCACCAGAACAGGGGAGAGGACTGTTTTTT. Translation: CASSPEQGRGLFF. Filled out from reference TRBV18 and TRBJ1-4, the complete variable domain reads NAGVMQNPRHLVRRRGQEARLRCSPMKGHSHVYWYRQLPEEGLKFMVYLQKENIIDESGMPKERFSAEFPKEGPSILRIQQVVRGDSAAYFCASSPEQGRGLFFGSGTQLSVL.

The rearrangement links TRBV11-2 to TRBJ2-7; 14 nucleotides match TRBD2. Trimming at V came to 6 bases and at J to 3 bases, leaving 7 bases not matched to a gene. The CDR3 has 16 residues. CDR1 and CDR2 from the germline V gene are SGHAT and FQNNGV. Here the CDR3 DNA reads TGTGCCAGCAGTCATCGGACTAGCGGGAGGAACTACGAGCAGTACTTC. Translating gives CASSHRTSGRNYEQYF.

The V call is TRBV9, the J call TRBJ1-1; 11 positions match TRBD1. Looked up from germline, CDR1 is SGDLS and CDR2 is YYNGEE. V dropped 4 bases and J dropped 5; count of bases not matched to a gene: 16. The CDR3 contains 18 residues. Here the CDR3 DNA reads TGTGCCAGCAGCCTAGGCCGGTGGGACAGGGGGAGGAGGACTGAAGCTTTCTTT. It is translated as CASSLGRWDRGRRTEAFF.

V usage is TRBV10-3 and J usage is TRBJ1-1, with a tentative D call TRBD1 (6 bases). Trimming stripped 6 bases from V and 5 bases from J, with 16 bases between. From germline, CDR1 is ENHRY and CDR2 SYGVKD. The CDR3 is 14 residues long. CDR3 residues: CAIRQGNAETEAFF. DNA of the CDR3: TGTGCCATCAGACAGGGCAACGCGGAAACTGAAGCTTTCTTT.

This chain connects TRBV7-2 to TRBJ2-5, with a weak D call TRBD1 (6 bases). The V and J ends lost 5 bases and 5 bases respectively, with 18 bases between them. From germline, CDR1 is SGHTA and CDR2 FQGNSA. This CDR3 comprises 15 residues. In DNA, the CDR3 is TGTGCCAGCAGCCCCTTTACAGGGTTCGGGGAGACCCAGTACTTC. This codes for CASSPFTGFGETQYF. Complete variable domain (other parts from reference TRBV7-2 and TRBJ2-5): GAGVSQSPSNKVTEKGKDVELRCDPISGHTALYWYRQSLGQGLEFLIYFQGNSAPDKSGLPSDRFSAERTGGSVSTLTIQRTQQEDSAVYLCASSPFTGFGETQYFGPGTRLLVL.

This rearrangement joins TRBV12-3 or TRBV12-4 to TRBJ1-2; D gene ambiguous. This CDR3 is built from 13 residues. The V end lost 3 bases, the J end lost 4 bases, and 9 bases lay between the germline ends. The chain's CDR3 is CASSFSRGYGYTF. CDR3 DNA: TGTGCCAGCAGTTTCTCCAGAGGCTATGGCTACACCTTC.